This entry lists 8 T cell receptor beta chains sequenced from one sample in a study of CD8 T cells in ankylosing spondylitis (dated by TCRdb to about 2017). Library prep was done by 5' RACE. For sequencing, an Illumina HiSeq 2500 was employed. TCRdb took the public reads, trimmed them with fastp at Q25, ran MiXCR for clone calling and kept in-frame beta chains. Each CDR3 protein gets just one entry, which takes the most common genes and DNA from the rows behind it. The sample includes some 130,000 distinct CDR3 sequences, with around 6.6% observed a single time. The ten biggest clones cover around 12% of the sample. The sequencing input was blood, either unsorted or a sorted T cell fraction (not recorded which). The receptor source for this set is a female donor with ankylosing spondylitis or in good health (not recorded which).

This clonotype was recorded many times. The chain couples TRBV4-3 to TRBJ2-3; D is perhaps TRBD1 or TRBD2 (5 bases each). Germline CDR1 and CDR2: LGHNA and YSLEER. V dropped 4 bases and J dropped 0 bases, with 11 bases sitting between them. The CDR3 is 15 residues long. DNA of the CDR3: TGCGCCAGCAGCCGGGACGCCTGGAGCACAGATACGCAGTATTTT. Residues: CASSRDAWSTDTQYF.

The sample holds many counts of this clonotype. The rearrangement joins TRBV29-1 to TRBJ2-3; perhaps TRBD1 as D (5 bases). Trimming pared 3 bases from V and 2 bases from J, leaving 9 bases between. CDR3 length equals 13 residues. Germline assignment: CDR1 SQVTM and CDR2 ANQGSEA. Written as DNA, the CDR3 is TGCAGCGTTGAGGGCAGGGCCACAGATACGCAGTATTTT. This gives the protein CSVEGRATDTQYF.

This clonotype was picked up one time. It may be a read error: a sequence one base away is much more abundant. This sequence joins TRBV9 and TRBJ1-4; 7 bases are a match to TRBD1. Germline V CDR1 and CDR2: SGDLS, YYNGEE. This CDR3 region has 15 residues. The CDR3 coding sequence is TGTGCCAACAGCACCCAACAGGGGCTGGGAGAAAAACTGTTTTTT. Residues: CANSTQQGLGEKLFF. Complete variable domain (other parts from reference TRBV9 and TRBJ1-4): DSGVTQTPKHLITATGQRVTLRCSPRSGDLSVYWYQQSLDQGLQFLIQYYNGEERAKGNILERFSAQQFPDLHSELNLSSLELGDSALYFCANSTQQGLGEKLFFGSGTQLSVL.

This clonotype appeared many times. The rearrangement joins TRBV7-9 to TRBJ2-5; tentatively, D is TRBD1 (6 bases). The V end lost 6 bases, the J end lost 0 bases, and 14 bases lay between the germline ends. This CDR3 spans 15 amino acids. Germline V gene sequence: CDR1 SEHNR, CDR2 FQNEAQ (reference sequence). The CDR3 protein is CASSTGQTYQETQYF. CDR3 sequence (DNA): TGTGCCAGCAGTACCGGACAGACGTACCAAGAGACCCAGTACTTC.

This clonotype was observed a handful of times. This chain links TRBV28 with TRBJ2-7; D may match TRBD1 or TRBD2 (6 bases each). The germline gives CDR1 MDHEN, CDR2 SYDVKM. Trimming took 3 bases from V and 2 from J, leaving 11 bases between them. CDR3 length equals 14 residues. This CDR3 is CASSLPGGPYEQYF. The CDR3 DNA reads as TGTGCCAGCAGTTTGCCCGGGGGCCCCTACGAGCAGTACTTC.

This chain links TRBV5-8 with TRBJ2-7; D ambiguous. The germline CDR1 and CDR2 sequences are SGHTS and YDEGEE. V lost 9 bases and J lost 13, with 17 bases in between. This CDR3 spans 10 amino acids. The CDR3 DNA reads as TGTGCCATGGGATCCGGGCACTCATACTTC. Translating gives CAMGSGHSYF. Full variable domain (outside the CDR3, taken from reference TRBV5-8 and TRBJ2-7): EAGVTQSPTHLIKTRGQQATLRCSPISGHTSVYWYQQALGLGLQFLLWYDEGEERNRGNFPPRFSGRQFPNYSSELNVNALELEDSALYLCAMGSGHSYFGPGTRLTVT.

This clonotype was seen only a few times. The chain recombines TRBV7-3 with TRBJ2-5, with 8 positions matching TRBD1. Unmatched junction bases numbered 7, after V lost 5 bases and J lost 5 bases. CDR1 is SGHTA and CDR2 is FQGTGA in the germline V gene. This CDR3 has 14 amino acids. The CDR3 protein is CASSRGQGGETQYF. CDR3 nucleotide sequence: TGTGCCAGCAGCAGAGGACAGGGCGGGGAGACCCAGTACTTC.

Ten or more counts support this clonotype. J is TRBJ1-4 and V is TRBV2; 9 nucleotides align to TRBD1. V gave up 7 bases and J gave up 4 bases; unmatched junction bases: 4. CDR3 length: 14 amino acids. CDR1 is SNHLY, CDR2 FYNNEI, per germline. CDR3 amino acids: CASTLDRGNEKLFF. Here the CDR3 DNA reads TGTGCCAGCACCTTGGACAGGGGTAATGAAAAACTGTTTTTT.